This T cell receptor (beta chain) emerged from a study of response to subunit inactivated influenza vaccine. Study-level findings and limits: Authors suggested few new T cells are recruited by each seasonal influenza vaccination.

This clonotype was seen only a few times. Its matching antigen is unknown. TCRdb redid the calling of the RT-PCR reads with MiXCR, one entry per CDR3 protein. The sample lists 600,000 to 850,000 distinct CDR3 sequences, less than 15% occurring once. V shed 2 bases and J shed 4 bases, with 11 bases lying between them. The germline V gene encodes CDR1 MNHEY and CDR2 SVGAGI. This CDR3 region has 14 residues. The receptor comes from a man between 45 and 60 years old who received an inactivated influenza vaccine. The rearrangement uses TRBV6-5 and TRBJ1-2; a weak D match, TRBD1 (6 bases). The sequenced sample was PBMCs from blood, obtained 14 to 15 days before vaccination. The CDR3, as DNA: TGTGCCAGCAGTTACGACCTGACAGGCTATGGCTACACCTTC. Its translation: CASSYDLTGYGYTF.